The 23 T cell receptor beta chains reported below all come from one sample, sequenced in a study of control samples from healthy donors and cancer patients. Libraries were prepared by immunoSEQ multiplex PCR; TCRdb keeps only in-frame clonotypes and omits some of them. The sample holds some 130,000 clones, about 95% seen once. The sample consisted of blood. These receptors came from a man aged 25-45 years in good health.

V usage is TRBV12-3 or TRBV12-4 and J usage is TRBJ1-2, with 7 positions matching TRBD1. V was clipped by 6 bases and J by 2 bases; unmatched bases: 3. The CDR3 has 13 amino acids. DNA of the CDR3: TGTGCCAGCAGCACGGGACAGAACTATGGCTACACCTTC. Translated: CASSTGQNYGYTF.

The chain couples TRBV10-3 to TRBJ2-4; either TRBD1 or TRBD2 may fit D (5 bases each). V was shortened by 3 bases and J by 4 bases, with 16 bases between the two germline ends. There are 16 residues in the CDR3. The germline V gene encodes CDR1 ENHRY and CDR2 SYGVKD. The CDR3 loop reads CAISDEGFPLKNIQYF. CDR3 nucleotide sequence: TGTGCCATCAGTGATGAGGGGTTCCCCCTAAAAAACATTCAGTACTTC.

The V call is TRBV4-1, the J call TRBJ2-7; no reliable D call. Germline V gene sequence: CDR1 MGHRA, CDR2 YSYEKL. V dropped 0 bases and J dropped 4 bases, with 13 bases sitting between them. CDR3 length equals 15 residues. This chain's CDR3 is CASSQEPGVAYEQYF. The CDR3 DNA follows: TGCGCCAGCAGCCAAGAACCTGGGGTGGCGTACGAGCAGTACTTC.

The chain carries TRBV27 and TRBJ1-1; a possible D gene is TRBD1 (5 bases). Per germline, CDR1 MNHEY and CDR2 SMNVEV (reference sequence). The CDR3 is made up of 14 amino acids. The V gene lost 3 bases and the J gene lost 0 bases, with 8 bases spanning the gap. The CDR3 reads CASSFTGLNTEAFF. In DNA form, the CDR3 reads TGTGCCAGCAGTTTTACAGGACTGAACACTGAAGCTTTCTTT.

The J gene is TRBJ2-5, the V gene TRBV7-8; 8 bases align to TRBD2. The germline V gene has CDR1 SGHVS and CDR2 FQNEAQ. The CDR3 length is 16 residues. Germline trimming cut 0 bases from V and 3 bases from J; bases unmatched to any gene: 6. The CDR3 here is CASSLALTSGKETQYF. CDR3 bases: TGTGCCAGCAGCTTAGCCCTAACTAGCGGCAAAGAGACCCAGTACTTC.

This clone was detected once. The chain carries TRBV6-6 and TRBJ2-7; D gene ambiguous. Germline CDR1 and CDR2: MNHNY and SVGAGI (reference sequence). V was clipped by 0 bases and J by 1 base, with 4 bases between them. The CDR3 extends over 13 amino acids. The CDR3 sequence is CASSYSGSYEQYF. The DNA for the CDR3 is TGTGCCAGCAGTTACTCCGGTTCCTACGAGCAGTACTTC.

V is TRBV28 and J is TRBJ1-1, with 7 bases that match TRBD1. V trimming: 4 bases; J trimming: 14 bases; junction bases outside the gene matches: 19. The CDR3 runs to 15 residues. Looked up from germline, CDR1 is MDHEN and CDR2 is SYDVKM. In DNA form, the CDR3 reads TGTGCCAGCAGTTCCCTTGGACAGGTGGCCCGGAGGGGCTTCTTT. Translated: CASSSLGQVARRGFF. The full variable domain, its missing parts supplied by reference TRBV28 and TRBJ1-1, is DVKVTQSSRYLVKRTGEKVFLECVQDMDHENMFWYRQDPGLGLRLIYFSYDVKMKEKGDIPEGYSVSREKKERFSLILESASTNQTSMYLCASSSLGQVARRGFFGQGTRLTVV.

This chain connects TRBV11-3 to TRBJ2-7; possible D gene TRBD2, 5 bases. V lost 1 base and J lost 3, with 7 bases in between. Germline-derived CDR1 and CDR2 are SGHNT and YENEEA. The CDR3 length is 13 residues. The CDR3 region is CASSLAEGYEQYF. In nucleotides, the CDR3 is TGTGCCAGCAGCTTAGCAGAGGGCTACGAGCAGTACTTC.

V gene TRBV6-2 or TRBV6-3 combines with J gene TRBJ2-7, with D tentatively TRBD2 (6 bases). Looked up from germline, CDR1 is MNHEY and CDR2 is SVGEGT. V was clipped by 2 bases and J by 0 bases, with 14 bases between them. There are 16 residues in the CDR3. The CDR3 DNA reads TGTGCCAGCAGTTACGGCAACGGGGGAAGCTCCTACGAGCAGTACTTC. Amino acid sequence: CASSYGNGGSSYEQYF.

The chain employs TRBV27 and TRBJ2-5, with a weak D call TRBD2 (6 bases). CDR1 and CDR2 from the germline V gene are MNHEY and SMNVEV (reference sequence). The CDR3 is made up of 15 amino acids. The V and J ends lost 6 bases and 5 bases respectively, with 19 bases between them. The CDR3 loop reads CASRTLGSGEETQYF. As DNA, the CDR3 is TGTGCCAGCAGAACCCTTGGATCGGGGGAGGAGACCCAGTACTTC.

The J gene is TRBJ2-2, the V gene TRBV5-1; TRBD1 aligns across 7 bases. CDR3 length equals 16 residues. Germline V gives CDR1 SGHRS, CDR2 YFSETQ. Trimming took 3 bases from V and 2 from J; bases not matched to a gene: 7. The CDR3, as DNA: TGCGCCAGCAGCTCTAACAGGGGCTCTAACACCGGGGAGCTGTTTTTT. This gives the protein CASSSNRGSNTGELFF.

This chain connects TRBV6-5 to TRBJ1-5; tentative D call: TRBD1 (5 bases). Germline V gives CDR1 MNHEY, CDR2 SVGAGI. V lost 7 bases, J lost 5 bases, and 12 bases lay in between. The CDR3 is made up of 13 amino acids. CDR3 in amino acids: CASTEQAHQPQHF. DNA of the CDR3: TGTGCCAGCACCGAACAGGCTCATCAGCCCCAGCATTTT.

The V and J genes are TRBV18 and TRBJ2-1; D possibly uses TRBD1 or TRBD2 (5 bases each). The V end was cut by 3 bases, the J end by 8 bases, with 11 bases between. The germline gives CDR1 KGHSH, CDR2 LQKENI. The CDR3 is 13 residues long. The CDR3 nucleotides read TGTGCCAGCTCACCGGGGGTTGGCGATGAGCAGTTCTTC. This translates into CASSPGVGDEQFF.

This chain joins TRBV14 and TRBJ1-2, with D hard to call. There are 13 residues in the CDR3. The V end was cut by 3 bases, the J end by 6 bases, with 11 bases between. Germline V gene lookup returns CDR1 SGHDN and CDR2 FVKESK. CDR3 amino acids: CASSHARANGYTF. The CDR3 DNA reads as TGTGCCAGCAGCCACGCAAGGGCAAATGGCTACACCTTC.

The sample holds one count of this clone. This chain joins TRBV2 and TRBJ2-3, with TRBD2 matching 7 bases. After removal of 1 base from V and 2 bases from J, the junction contained 6 bases not matched to a gene. The V gene's germline CDR1 is SNHLY and CDR2 FYNNEI. The CDR3 consists of 16 residues. CDR3 sequence reads: CASSEGPSGYTDTQYF. The DNA of the CDR3 is TGTGCCAGCAGTGAAGGCCCTAGCGGCTACACAGATACGCAGTATTTT. The full variable domain, rest sourced from reference TRBV2 and TRBJ2-3, is EPEVTQTPSHQVTQMGQEVILRCVPISNHLYFYWYRQILGQKVEFLVSFYNNEISEKSEIFDDQFSVERPDGSNFTLKIRSTKLEDSAMYFCASSEGPSGYTDTQYFGPGTRLTVL.

The chain employs TRBV15 and TRBJ2-5; the D gene is possibly TRBD2 (5 bases). Germline assignment: CDR1 LNHNV and CDR2 YYDKDF (reference sequence). This CDR3 spans 17 amino acids. The V end lost 0 bases, the J end lost 2 bases, and 16 bases lay between the germline ends. The DNA for the CDR3 is TGTGCCACCAGCAGAGATGAAGAGGGAAACTTACAAGAGACCCAGTACTTC. Translating it yields CATSRDEEGNLQETQYF.

CDR3 sequence reads: CASSSRGNAGHDEQFF. The CDR3, as DNA: TGTGCCAGCAGCTCCCGGGGGAATGCGGGTCACGATGAGCAGTTCTTC. The J gene is TRBJ2-1, the V gene TRBV7-8; D might be TRBD2 (6 bases). The CDR3 extends over 16 amino acids. Deletions cut 4 bases from V and 8 bases from J, with 21 bases between. CDR1 is SGHVS and CDR2 is FQNEAQ in the germline V gene.

V is TRBV10-1 and J is TRBJ2-7; D is tentatively TRBD1 or TRBD2 (5 bases each). Germline-derived CDR1 and CDR2 are WNHNN and SYGVQD (reference sequence). The CDR3 spans 15 residues. The V end was cut by 0 bases, the J end by 7 bases, with 16 bases between. CDR3 in amino acids: CASSESGDLTGEQYF. The CDR3 DNA is TGCGCCAGCAGTGAGTCGGGGGACCTCACGGGGGAGCAGTACTTC.

In its sample, this clone was seen once. The V and J genes are TRBV5-5 and TRBJ1-6; D gene unclear. Trimming removed 1 base from V and 6 bases from J, with 17 bases in between. This CDR3 has 17 amino acids. CDR1 and CDR2 (germline): SGHKS, YYEKEE (reference sequence). The CDR3 coding sequence is TGTGCCAGCAGCTTGATTCTTTCTGCGACGGTTAATTCACCCCTCCACTTT. The encoded protein is CASSLILSATVNSPLHF. The full variable domain, its missing parts supplied by reference TRBV5-5 and TRBJ1-6, is DAGVTQSPTHLIKTRGQQVTLRCSPISGHKSVSWYQQVLGQGPQFIFQYYEKEERGRGNFPDRFSARQFPNYSSELNVNALLLGDSALYLCASSLILSATVNSPLHFGNGTRLTVT.

The chain uses TRBV5-5 and TRBJ2-2, with D perhaps given as TRBD1 or TRBD2 (6 bases each). Germline loops: CDR1 SGHKS, CDR2 YYEKEE (reference sequence). This CDR3 comprises 14 residues. Trimming took off 5 bases at V and 7 bases at J, with 15 bases between the two ends. The chain's CDR3 is CASSLTGAGGELFF. Written as DNA, the CDR3 is TGTGCCAGCAGTTTAACGGGGGCAGGCGGGGAGCTGTTTTTT.

This clone was seen more than once but under ten times. The chain couples TRBV30 to TRBJ1-5; perhaps TRBD1 as D (5 bases). The CDR3 runs 13 residues. CDR1 GTSNPN and CDR2 SVGIG come from the germline V gene (reference sequence). Deletions cut 0 bases from V and 6 bases from J, with 9 bases between. Written as DNA, the CDR3 is TGTGCCTGGAGTGTCGGGGCGGGTCAGCCCCAGCATTTT. Translation: CAWSVGAGQPQHF.

This chain links TRBV21-1 with TRBJ2-7. TRBV21-1 constitutes a pseudogene. This CDR3 has 15 amino acids. DNA of the CDR3: TGTGCCAGCAGCAAAGGGACGGCAAAGTCCTACGAGCAGTACTTC. Amino acids: CASSKGTAKSYEQYF.

This chain joins TRBV7-2 and TRBJ2-3, with 13 bases lining up with TRBD2. The CDR3 extends over 17 amino acids. Trimming took 5 bases from V and 2 from J; bases not matched to a gene: 7. From germline, CDR1 is SGHTA and CDR2 FQGNSA. This CDR3 is CASSDTGLAGPTDTQYF. CDR3 coding DNA: TGTGCCAGCAGCGACACGGGACTAGCGGGGCCCACAGATACGCAGTATTTT.